In this sample, the clone carrying this T cell receptor beta chain turned up once. What it recognizes is unknown. This CDR3 comprises 14 residues. V was shortened by 0 bases and J by 8 bases, with 11 bases between the two germline ends. The germline V gene encodes CDR1 SGHAT and CDR2 FQNNGV. PCR used 60 Vbeta primers and 13 Jbeta primers. Original processing notes: Per a later analysis, the number of unique TCR beta chains was roughly 80 million, of which around 9.9 million were shared. The method was immunoSEQ multiplex PCR; TCRdb's version includes in-frame clones alone and lacks a portion of them. V, J and clone size are taken as reported in that table, and D and trimming were inferred from the DNA itself. The data show roughly 180,000 clones, approximately 84% seen once. Healthy bone marrow donors made up the cohort. The source of the sample is a study of cytomegalovirus exposure and HLA in healthy donors.

Study-level results: The listing of approximately 160 TCR beta chains classed them as cytomegalovirus-associated. Later findings reportedly placed an Asian-associated ancestry cluster below the roughly 660-donor mean for N-insertions.

The source of this sequence is a girl between 10 and 17 years old in good health and CMV-seropositive. This chain joins TRBV11-2 and TRBJ2-1, with a possible D match to TRBD2 (5 bases). Sequencing input: PBMCs. CDR3 sequence: CASSLDLTRDEQFF. In DNA, the CDR3 is TGTGCCAGCAGCTTAGATTTAACGCGGGATGAGCAGTTCTTC.